This TCR beta chain was retrieved from a study of identical twins. General study results and limits: Insertion counts were lower in abundant cord blood beta clonotypes, a trend that memory repertoires did not show. Where out-of-frame alpha sequences were twin-shared, they showed excess low generation probability. Beta out-of-frame sequences displayed a weaker excess of sharing between twins.

About this clonotype itself: No antigen is known for it.

Trimming removed 2 bases from V and 7 bases from J; junction bases left unmatched: 3. Germline V gives CDR1 SGHRS, CDR2 YFSETQ. This CDR3 contains 13 residues. With template switching, a universal primer site was added, and the cDNA carried unique molecular identifiers. In TCRdb, the 5' RACE reads were re-called with MiXCR into one record per CDR3 protein. The table shows about 810,000 distinct CDR3 sequences, with roughly an eighth occurring only once. These records were also assigned to another study, of yellow fever vaccine responses in identical twins.

The TCR sequence derives from a woman aged 18-29 years in good health. Sequenced material: PBMCs. The chain is built from TRBV5-1 and TRBJ1-5; 7 nucleotides match TRBD1. The CDR3 reads CASSFPGGQPQHF. CDR3 bases: TGCGCCAGCAGCTTCCCAGGGGGACAGCCCCAGCATTTT.